The clone carrying this T cell receptor beta chain was seen just once. Its antigen is still unknown. Repertoires were generated with immunoSEQ multiplex PCR, while TCRdb's copy carries only in-frame clones and drops some. The table lists approximately 80,000 clones, 80% of them singletons. The sample originates from a study of T cells in localized non-small cell lung cancer. The study's findings and limits: Without multi-region sequencing, intratumor heterogeneity could not be excluded.

Trimming cost V 4 bases and J 2 bases, with 15 bases left between them. The CDR3 length is 15 residues. The germline CDR1 and CDR2 sequences are SGHDN and FVKESK. The chain combines TRBV14 with TRBJ2-7; tentatively, D is TRBD1 (6 bases). The sample consisted of peripheral blood, taken before any cancer treatment. The source of this sequence is a female donor aged 60 or older with stage I lung adenocarcinoma. CDR3 DNA: TGTGCCAGCAGCCCCCGGACAGTTTCGACCTACGAGCAGTACTTC. It yields the protein CASSPRTVSTYEQYF.